The sequence of this T cell receptor (beta chain) was determined in a study of blood T cell repertoires in COVID-19 (dated by TCRdb to about 2020). Regarding the research as a whole: The collaborator samples originated in the United States, Italy and Spain and spanned the acute and convalescent phases of COVID-19. The prospective study material was composed of cDNA or gDNA derived from T cells, B-cell-depleted T cells, or PBMCs. Samples were obtained from the ongoing ImmuneRACE study (first 160 participants) and from over 1,000 subjects provided by 6 global collaborators. A de-identified subject ID, COVID-19 status, age in years and sex were almost always included in the sample metadata. Deeply sampled blood TCRbeta repertoires from subjects exposed to, actively infected with, or recovered from COVID-19 were included in the dataset. The repertoires were released in a freely available public database intended as a resource for research on the immune response to SARS-CoV-2. Where available, HLA class I and class II types were taken from metadata supplied by the sample provider and were not determined by assay-based typing. Overall study results and their limits: The amount of clinical and demographic metadata varied by source and participant and was provided uncurated.

In Seattle, one collaborating source enrolled patients while the infection was active and tracked those patients longitudinally over the course of disease. The collaborating institutions used their own protocols to collect whole blood in K2EDTA tubes. Collaborator samples were shipped for TCRbeta analysis as frozen whole blood, isolated PBMCs, or DNA extracted from either sample type. Remarks on this clone: No cognate antigen has been identified for it. No base quality values were provided; no much bigger clone lies one nucleotide off.

The V end gives up 0 bases and the J end 4 bases, leaving 5 bases in the junction not matched to a gene. Taken from the germline V gene, the CDR1 and CDR2 loops are SGDLS and YYNGEE. From the cysteine up to the phenylalanine, the CDR3 has a length of 16 residues. Of the read, only the CDR3 DNA is kept; its 48 bases are in frame from base 1. The immunoSEQ Assay, a bias-controlled multiplex PCR, was used to amplify TCRbeta CDR3 regions from genomic DNA. Regarding the original processing steps: The number of nucleated cells in each sample was estimated from the amplification of reference gene primers within the assay. To quantify the absolute abundance of each unique TCRbeta CDR3 rearrangement, sequence reads were collapsed and filtered. For each sample, productive Simpson clonality was calculated as the square root of Simpson's diversity index across productive rearrangements. The table was pulled from immuneACCESS by TCRdb, which kept in-frame rearrangements only. Such tables lose some clones; where checked, under half of the loss comes from unresolved V genes, and the rest has no known cause. The DNA was the basis for D and trimming; V, J and clone size are from that table. The sample table shows 100,000 to 150,000 clones, and approximately 74% are seen once. The ten biggest clones cover around 6.2% of the sample.

The V gene is TRBV9 and the J gene is TRBJ2-3; TRBD2 aligns with 10 central bases. This clonotype was sampled from a man at least 80 years old with COVID-19, enrolled during active disease. The sequencing sample was made of peripheral blood. For the CDR3, the sequence is CASSVASGSVADTQYF. Here is the DNA: TGTGCCAGCAGCGTAGCTAGCGGGAGTGTGGCAGATACGCAGTATTTT.